The entry below gives a single T cell receptor (beta chain) sequence along with its context. Its antigen is unidentified. The sample originates from a study of T cell repertoires in cytomegalovirus infection. Across the whole study: An indication of both CMV infection and matching HLA type came from public TCR beta signatures. Study results and limitations: Across the ex vivo response, the dominant clonotypes were HLA-C-restricted CMV-specific TCR beta clonotypes.

TCRdb fed the reads into MiXCR, producing one record per CDR3 protein. The sample has around 55,000 distinct CDR3 sequences, around 18% seen once. CDR1 and CDR2 (germline): LGHNT, FRNRAP. The CDR3 sequence is 12 residues long. Trimming stripped 7 bases from V and 3 bases from J, with 9 bases between. Sequenced here: CD8+ T cells from cultured PBMCs, sampled from culture after CMV antigen stimulation. The V and J genes are TRBV12-5 and TRBJ1-1; D remains unclear. The TCR comes from a human donor in good health (CMV status not recorded). Some clones in this sample may be carry-over from other donors' samples. CDR3 bases: TGTGCTAGTGCCTCGGAGTACACTGAAGCTTTCTTT. This sequence encodes CASASEYTEAFF.